Listed below are T cell receptor beta chains from one sample, sequenced in a study of metastatic and nonmetastatic thyroid tumors. TCRdb redid the clone calls on the PCR reads using MiXCR. The sample has approximately 25,000 clones; approximately 17% are singletons. Specimen: blood. The receptor source for this set is a male donor with papillary thyroid cancer or a benign thyroid nodule (not recorded which). Some clones in this sample may be carry-over from other donors' samples. The conserved cysteine and the conserved F or W are not part of the CDR3 here. Size is stated for part of the rows, as once, few or many counts, or as a class when the clone is expanded.

j_call v_call clone_size cdr3_aa
TRBJ1-2 TRBV4-1 - ASSQERMGYGYT
TRBJ1-1 TRBV5-1 many ASRRGGRGDTEAF
TRBJ1-1 TRBV29-1 many SVGGGVDTEAF
TRBJ2-1 TRBV19 few ASSSGYNEQF
TRBJ2-3 TRBV5-4 - ASSLGGSFTDTQY
TRBJ1-5 TRBV12-5 many ASGPRGGPESQPQH
TRBJ2-1 TRBV19 many AGGPYNEQF
TRBJ2-5 TRBV7-3 many ASSSVGKETQY
TRBJ2-7 TRBV20-1 - SAPPGTGGAYEQY
TRBJ2-5 TRBV5-1 - ASSLGNRGQETQY
TRBJ1-2 TRBV27 many ASRGRGRSNYGYT
TRBJ1-5 TRBV6-1 - ASSELGGSQPQH
TRBJ1-1 TRBV27 many ASSSVLNTEAF
TRBJ1-2 TRBV7-8 few ASSLRQAGYT
TRBJ1-6 TRBV29-1 - SALTVNSPLH
TRBJ2-3 TRBV20-1 - SARFGGGNTDTQY
TRBJ2-7 TRBV2 medium-sized ASSESSLYEQY
TRBJ1-5 TRBV28 - ANSLGSTGMGGYRMPQH
TRBJ1-1 TRBV6-5 many ASSYSTTGSMNTEAF
TRBJ1-5 TRBV5-5 - ASSLNDRVFQPQH
TRBJ1-5 TRBV6-5 - ASSFTGAYQPQH
TRBJ2-5 TRBV7-3 many ASSHAFGETQY
TRBJ2-7 TRBV7-2 many VSSLDPGGSNEQY
TRBJ2-3 TRBV5-4 many ASSLRASGDTDTQY
TRBJ1-1 TRBV10-1 medium-sized ASSQSGQGVTEAF
TRBJ2-1 TRBV19 many ASSISDLGEQF
TRBJ2-1 TRBV5-1 many ASRDRGGSYNEQF
TRBJ1-5 TRBV6-5 many ASSYEEQPQH
TRBJ2-1 TRBV20-1 - SAEISGASYNEQF
TRBJ2-2 TRBV20-1 many SARDPREGTGELF
TRBJ2-1 TRBV19 many ASSIERADNEQF
TRBJ2-7 TRBV28 medium-sized ASKGQQYAPSYEQY
TRBJ2-5 TRBV10-3 few AISESTRGRETQY
TRBJ1-2 TRBV4-1 many ASSQGDPGTVDFNYGYT
TRBJ2-7 TRBV28 medium-sized ASSVRGRYEQY
TRBJ2-5 TRBV12-3/TRBV12-4 - ASSLSIGAIGSEETQY
TRBJ1-4 TRBV20-1 many SARDAGQGVEKLF
TRBJ1-5 TRBV5-6 many ASSLAGDNQPQH
TRBJ2-2 TRBV5-1 - ASSLAGGELF
TRBJ2-7 TRBV6-6 medium-sized ASSYSLAGGNEQY
TRBJ2-7 TRBV20-1 many SARGRPAYEQY
TRBJ1-2 TRBV6-2/TRBV6-3 few ASSTGPVGYT
TRBJ2-5 TRBV3-1 many ASSQFLVRGETQY
TRBJ2-7 TRBV10-1 medium-sized ASSEGRQGRNEQY
TRBJ1-6 TRBV20-1 medium-sized SARALGQGDSPLH